This T cell receptor (beta chain) was recorded in a study of blood T cells in healthy people across ages (dated by TCRdb to between 2015 and 2016). At the level of the whole study: In model experiments, template switching captured about one uniquely barcoded TCR beta cDNA molecule for every two T cells. The study analyzed two additional independent replicas of 1 million unique cDNA reads from the same blood draw for two donors, one aged 18 to 30 and one aged 80 or older. To avoid experimental bias, donors of different ages were spread randomly across the sequencing lanes. The donors were split into four age groups: young (average 16 years), middle-aged (roughly 40), aged (over 55) and long-lived (about 82). To track age-related changes in TCR beta repertoire diversity, the study relied on deep sequencing normalized with unique cDNA molecular identifiers. The paper's findings and limits, for the study overall: There was a strong correlation between observed TCR beta diversity and the percentage of naive T cells measured by flow cytometry. Estimates of total diversity based on one million sequenced T cells were regarded as lower bounds and as underestimates. Donor CMV infection status was unknown, potentially confounding age-related changes in expanded clonotypes. Observed TCR beta diversity per million T cells fell roughly linearly with age, and a significant reduction was already apparent by age around 40. Because profiling used bulk unsorted PBMCs, naive and antigen-experienced compartments could not be compared conclusively. Compared with the aged group, more naive CD4+ T cells, fewer expanded clones and increased TCR diversity were shown by the long-lived group, suggesting age selection.

As regards this clonotype: Its antigen is unknown. No base quality information exists; no much larger clone differs at one position.

CDR1 MDHEN and CDR2 SYDVKM are derived from the germline V gene. V is clipped by 1 base and J by 2 bases, and the sequence between their germline boundaries is 8 bases long. CDR3 length: 15 amino acids, cysteine to phenylalanine. The sequence is cut down to CDR3 DNA, 45 bases in frame from base 1. Systemically healthy Caucasian individuals from Russia, 39 in total and aged about 6 to 100 years, were included as donors. Each donor gave roughly 9.5 milliliters of peripheral blood, collected into EDTA-treated Vacutainer tubes. Ficoll-Paque density-gradient centrifugation was used to isolate PBMCs, with at least 6.5 million obtained per sample. Total RNA, at least 5 micrograms per sample, was extracted from PBMCs with Trizol reagent. Naive CD45RAhigh/CD27high T cell percentages were measured by flow cytometry on a PBMC aliquot from every donor. Library preparation was by 5' RACE. Instrument used: Illumina HiSeq 2500. The second PCR ran for about 7 to 11 cycles and used a J-beta primer mix along with a sample-barcoded 5' primer. A unique molecular identifier was introduced onto each TCR beta cDNA molecule by a template-switch 5' adaptor carrying 12 random nucleotides. Each sample yielded at least 3 million CDR3-containing paired-end reads. All of the RNA was converted into first-strand cDNA using the Mint cDNA synthesis kit, with a TRBC-specific oligonucleotide serving as the primer. After uracil-DNA glycosylase treatment, a first 18-cycle PCR used universal primers M1SS and BC2_uni_R on all cDNA. Under the source paper's analysis protocol: Normalization of each sample was performed by random selection of 1 million high-quality reads, each carrying a distinct molecular identifier. Instead of being binned into consensus sequences, reads that shared molecular identifiers were thrown out. MiTCR, run with a Q25 quality threshold and the strictest error-elimination algorithm, handled CDR3 identification, clonotype clustering and error correction. Lower-bound total TCR beta diversity was estimated with a nonparametric unseen species model using Euler transformation. TCRdb itself trimmed the public reads at Q25 with fastp, ran MiXCR and retained productive beta chains. CDR3 protein duplicates are merged, each entry listing the most common genes and DNA. The V and J calls follow TCRdb's processing rather than the paper's. The sample table records 910,000 or so distinct CDR3 sequences; around 54% of these occur just once. The top ten constitute 20% to 25% of the sample.

The material sequenced was blood. This TCR derives from a woman aged 60-75 years in good health. The chain joins TRBV28 to TRBJ2-2; a confident D gene designation cannot be given. The sequence in DNA is TGTGCCAGCAGTTTATATTCAGATAACACCGGGGAGCTGTTTTTT. This codes for CASSLYSDNTGELFF.